The sequence of this T cell receptor (beta chain) was determined in a study of blood T cell repertoires in COVID-19. Study overall: The analysed material was cDNA or gDNA that came from T cells, B-cell-depleted T cells, or PBMCs.

In the original workflow: Estimation of nucleated cell counts relied on the amplification of reference gene primers. Some clones are missing from TCRdb's copy, which holds only in-frame ones; the method was immunoSEQ multiplex PCR. For V, J and clone size, that table is used; D and trimming come from the DNA. The table records about 180,000 clones, around four fifths of them present only once. The CDR3 totals 18 residues. Germline V lookup: CDR1 SEHNR, CDR2 FQNEAQ (reference sequence). Trimming left V 8 bases short and J 0 bases short, with 20 bases between. Material: peripheral blood. The receptor comes from a woman in her 70s with COVID-19, enrolled during active disease. The rearrangement joins TRBV7-9 to TRBJ2-6; the D gene is possibly TRBD2 (5 bases). The CDR3 DNA reads TGTGCCAGCCTAAGAGGGCTGTCTTCTAGCTCTGGGGCCAACGTCCTGACTTTC. This codes for CASLRGLSSSSGANVLTF.